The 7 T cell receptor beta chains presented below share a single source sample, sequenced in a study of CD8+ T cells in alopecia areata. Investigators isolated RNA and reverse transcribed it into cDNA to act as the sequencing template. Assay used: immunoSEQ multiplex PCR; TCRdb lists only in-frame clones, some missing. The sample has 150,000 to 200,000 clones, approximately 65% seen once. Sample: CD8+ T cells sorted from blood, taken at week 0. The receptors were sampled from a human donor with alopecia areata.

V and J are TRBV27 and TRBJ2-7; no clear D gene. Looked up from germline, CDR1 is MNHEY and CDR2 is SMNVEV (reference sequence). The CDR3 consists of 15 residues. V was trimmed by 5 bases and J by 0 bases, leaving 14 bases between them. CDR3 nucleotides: TGTGCCAGCAGTCTAACTCCCCGGAGCTCCTACGAGCAGTACTTC. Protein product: CASSLTPRSSYEQYF.

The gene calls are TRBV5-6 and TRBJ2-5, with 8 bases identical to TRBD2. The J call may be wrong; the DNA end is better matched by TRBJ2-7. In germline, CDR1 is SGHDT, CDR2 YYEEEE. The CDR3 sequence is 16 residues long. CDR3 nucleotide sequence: TGTGCCAGCAGCCCCGAGGAAGCGGGGGATCCCTACGAGCAGTACTTC. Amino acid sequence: CASSPEEAGDPYEQYF.

In DNA, the CDR3 is TGTGCCAGCAAACTAGCCAAAAACATTCAGTACTTC. Translation gives CASKLAKNIQYF. The chain couples TRBV2 to TRBJ2-4, with no clear D. Trimming removed 7 bases at V and 0 bases at J, with 4 bases between. The length of the CDR3 is 12 residues. Germline V gene data show CDR1 as SNHLY and CDR2 as FYNNEI. The entire variable domain, with the rest obtained from reference TRBV2 and TRBJ2-4, is as follows: EPEVTQTPSHQVTQMGQEVILRCVPISNHLYFYWYRQILGQKVEFLVSFYNNEISEKSEIFDDQFSVERPDGSNFTLKIRSTKLEDSAMYFCASKLAKNIQYFGAGTRLSVL.

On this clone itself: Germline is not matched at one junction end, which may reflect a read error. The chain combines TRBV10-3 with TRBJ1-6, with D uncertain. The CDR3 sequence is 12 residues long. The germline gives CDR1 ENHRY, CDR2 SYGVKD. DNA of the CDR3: TGTGCCAGCAGTTACTCGAATTCACCCCTCCACTTT. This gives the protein CASSYSNSPLHF.

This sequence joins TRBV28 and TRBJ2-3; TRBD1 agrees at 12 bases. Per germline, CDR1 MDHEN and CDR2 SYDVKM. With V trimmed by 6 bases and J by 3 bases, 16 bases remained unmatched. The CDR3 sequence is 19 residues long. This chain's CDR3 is CASSQARDRGLLVTDTQYF. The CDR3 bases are TGTGCCAGCAGCCAGGCCCGGGACAGGGGGCTCCTAGTTACAGATACGCAGTATTTT.

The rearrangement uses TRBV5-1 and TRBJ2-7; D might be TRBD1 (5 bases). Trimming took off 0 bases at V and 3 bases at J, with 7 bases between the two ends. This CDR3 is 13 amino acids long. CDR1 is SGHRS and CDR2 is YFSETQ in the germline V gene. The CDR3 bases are TGCGCCAGCAGCTTGGACAGGTACTACGAGCAGTACTTC. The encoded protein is CASSLDRYYEQYF.

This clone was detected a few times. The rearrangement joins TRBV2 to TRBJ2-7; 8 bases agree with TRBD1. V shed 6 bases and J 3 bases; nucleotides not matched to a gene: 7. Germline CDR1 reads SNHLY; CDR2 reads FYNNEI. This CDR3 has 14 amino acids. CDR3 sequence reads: CASSKPDRGYEQYF. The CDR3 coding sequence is TGTGCCAGCAGCAAACCCGACAGGGGCTACGAGCAGTACTTC.